A single TCR beta chain is shown here with its context. This clone's antigen is unknown. No much larger clonotype is one base removed from it; base qualities were not supplied. V has 5 bases trimmed and J has 0 bases trimmed; junction bases matching no gene number 9. From the cysteine up to the phenylalanine, the CDR3 has a length of 16 residues. Solely the CDR3 DNA is kept, with 48 bases framed from the first base. Per the germline V gene, SGHAT is the CDR1 and FQNNGV is the CDR2. Whole blood was collected in K2EDTA tubes by collaborating institutions according to the institutions' own protocols. For TCRbeta analysis, collaborator samples were shipped as frozen whole blood, as isolated PBMCs, or as DNA extracted from either sample type. This entry belongs to a study of blood T cell repertoires in COVID-19 (dated by TCRdb to about 2020). Study-level background: Collaborator samples came from the United States, Italy and Spain and covered acute and convalescent phases of COVID-19. The prospective study material was composed of cDNA or gDNA derived from T cells, B-cell-depleted T cells, or PBMCs. The dataset comprised deeply sampled blood TCRbeta repertoires from subjects exposed to, actively infected with, or recovered from COVID-19. The repertoires were made available in a free public database intended to serve as a resource for research on the immune response to SARS-CoV-2. The samples were drawn from two sources: the first 160 participants of the ongoing ImmuneRACE study, and 1,254 subjects contributed by 6 global collaborators. A de-identified subject ID, COVID-19 status, age in years and sex were almost always included in the sample metadata. Where available, HLA class I and class II types were obtained from metadata supplied by the sample provider rather than from assay-based typing. What the work shows at the level of the full study, not this receptor alone: Clinical and demographic metadata were provided uncurated, with the amount varying by source and participant.

TCRbeta CDR3 regions were amplified from genomic DNA by means of the immunoSEQ Assay, a bias-controlled multiplex PCR. In the authors' own workflow: The number of nucleated cells in each sample was estimated from the amplification of reference gene primers within the assay. To quantify the absolute abundance of each unique TCRbeta CDR3 rearrangement, sequence reads were collapsed and filtered. For each sample, productive Simpson clonality was calculated as the square root of Simpson's diversity index across productive rearrangements. This immuneACCESS table, as held by TCRdb, lists in-frame sequences with V and J called but not all clones. Of the missing ones, under half trace to an unresolved V gene in checked studies; the others have no known cause. V, J and clone size were drawn from that table, and D and trimming were deduced from the DNA. The sample table lists some 31,000 clones, over 80% of them with a count of one. In total, the top ten clones hold almost 10% of the sample.

Sequenced input: peripheral blood. This TCR was recovered from a human donor with active COVID-19. The donor label of this sample is uncertain. The V gene is TRBV11-2 and the J gene is TRBJ2-5, and 7 junctional nucleotides match TRBD1. The nucleotides are TGTGCCAGCAGCCCTCCGGGACAGAGGTACCAAGAGACCCAGTACTTC. The translation is CASSPPGQRYQETQYF.